One sample yielded the 5 T cell receptor beta chains listed below, sequenced in a study of regulatory T cells in long-lasting Graves disease. Relying on iRepertoire HTBI primers and Arm-PCR of CDR3 regions, the team built TCR beta libraries. TCRdb re-analysed the multiplex PCR reads in MiXCR, keeping a single row per CDR3 protein. The repertoire holds roughly 500,000 distinct CDR3 sequences, with around 21% as singletons. Described time point: persistent/refractory GD, antithyroid drugs over 5 years with positive TRAb. RNA extracted from PBMCs served as the sequencing template. Material: peripheral blood mononuclear cells (PBMCs), obtained when the disease was refractory, from a patient treated with antithyroid drugs. The receptor set was obtained from a female donor with Graves disease.

V gene TRBV29-1 combines with J gene TRBJ2-7; no reliable D call. CDR3 length: 12 residues. The germline gives CDR1 SQVTM, CDR2 ANQGSEA. Trimming cost V 7 bases and J 4 bases, with 14 bases left between them. CDR3 region: CSATQTKYEQYF. CDR3 bases: TGCAGCGCGACCCAGACCAAGTACGAGCAGTACTTC.

The chain links TRBV7-9 to TRBJ2-7; TRBD1 matches 7 bases. Germline lookup yields CDR1 SEHNR and CDR2 FQNEAQ (reference sequence). Losses at the gene ends were 5 bases for V and 2 bases for J; bases not matched to a gene: 12. This CDR3 has 16 amino acids. The CDR3 DNA reads TGTGCCAGCAGCCCCACGCCAGGGGGTGTAGCCTACGAGCAGTACTTC. Protein sequence: CASSPTPGGVAYEQYF.

This clonotype was seen many times. The chain employs TRBV6-4 and TRBJ1-5; D is undetermined. In germline, CDR1 is MRHNA, CDR2 SNTAGT. Trimming removed 8 bases from V and 0 bases from J, with 14 bases in between. The CDR3 has 15 residues. CDR3 loop: CASGRGEHSNQPQHF. The CDR3 bases are TGTGCCAGCGGACGAGGAGAACATAGCAATCAGCCCCAGCATTTT.

The CDR3 spells CASSVLGDGGELFF. CDR3 bases: TGTGCCAGCAGCGTTTTGGGCGACGGTGGGGAGCTGTTTTTT. The rearrangement links TRBV9 to TRBJ2-2, with D hard to call. The CDR3 totals 14 residues. Trimming removed 2 bases at V and 8 bases at J, with 13 bases between. Looked up from germline, CDR1 is SGDLS and CDR2 is YYNGEE.

The chain links TRBV20-1 to TRBJ2-7; 7 bases align to TRBD2. The ends lost 0 bases at V and 4 bases at J; junction bases unmatched: 18. CDR1 is DFQATT and CDR2 is SNEGSKA in the germline V gene (reference sequence). The CDR3 runs to 18 residues. In DNA form, the CDR3 reads TGCAGTGCTAGAGATGGTATGGGTTTCGGGGGGATAGGGTACGAGCAGTACTTC. Amino acid sequence: CSARDGMGFGGIGYEQYF.